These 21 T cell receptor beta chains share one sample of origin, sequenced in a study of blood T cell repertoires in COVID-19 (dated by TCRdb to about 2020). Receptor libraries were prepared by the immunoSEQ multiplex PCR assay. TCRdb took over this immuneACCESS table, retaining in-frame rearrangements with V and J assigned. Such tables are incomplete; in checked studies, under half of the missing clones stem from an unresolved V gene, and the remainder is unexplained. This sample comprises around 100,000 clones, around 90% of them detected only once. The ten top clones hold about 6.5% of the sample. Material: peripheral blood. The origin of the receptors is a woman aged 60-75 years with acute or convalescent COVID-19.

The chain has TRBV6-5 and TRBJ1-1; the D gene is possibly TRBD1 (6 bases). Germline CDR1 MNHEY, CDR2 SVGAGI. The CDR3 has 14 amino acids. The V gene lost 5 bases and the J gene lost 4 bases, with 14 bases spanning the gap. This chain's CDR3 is CASSLQGIGTEAFF. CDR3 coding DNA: TGTGCCAGCAGTCTTCAGGGGATCGGCACTGAAGCTTTCTTT.

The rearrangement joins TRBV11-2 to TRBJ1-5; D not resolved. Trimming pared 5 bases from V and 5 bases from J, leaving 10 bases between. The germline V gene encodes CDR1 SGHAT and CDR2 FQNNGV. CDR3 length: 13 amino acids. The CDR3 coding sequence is TGTGCCAGCAGCCCCCGCGGCCATCAGCCCCAGCATTTT. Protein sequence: CASSPRGHQPQHF.

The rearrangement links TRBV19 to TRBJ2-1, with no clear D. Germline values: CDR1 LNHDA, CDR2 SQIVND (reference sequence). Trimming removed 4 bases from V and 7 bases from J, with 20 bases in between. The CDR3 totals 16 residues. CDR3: CASSTLTAAGLNEQFF. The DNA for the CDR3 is TGTGCCAGTAGTACCCTTACGGCAGCAGGATTGAATGAGCAGTTCTTC.

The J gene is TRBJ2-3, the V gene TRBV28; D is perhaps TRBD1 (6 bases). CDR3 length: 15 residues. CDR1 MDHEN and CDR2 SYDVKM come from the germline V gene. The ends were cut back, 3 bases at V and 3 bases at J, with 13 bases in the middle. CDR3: CASSFPPTGTDTQYF. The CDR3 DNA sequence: TGTGCCAGCAGTTTCCCGCCGACAGGAACAGATACGCAGTATTTT.

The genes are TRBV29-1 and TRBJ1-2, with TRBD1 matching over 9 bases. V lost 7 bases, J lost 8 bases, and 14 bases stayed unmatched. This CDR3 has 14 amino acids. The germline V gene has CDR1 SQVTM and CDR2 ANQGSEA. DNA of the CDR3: TGCAGCGCCCTGAGCGGGACAGGGCTGATCGGCTACACCTTC. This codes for CSALSGTGLIGYTF.

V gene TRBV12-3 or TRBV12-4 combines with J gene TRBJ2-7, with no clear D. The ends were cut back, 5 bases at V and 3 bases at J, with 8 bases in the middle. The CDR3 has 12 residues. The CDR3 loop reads CASSVSIYEQYF. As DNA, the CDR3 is TGTGCCAGCAGTGTTAGCATCTACGAGCAGTACTTC.

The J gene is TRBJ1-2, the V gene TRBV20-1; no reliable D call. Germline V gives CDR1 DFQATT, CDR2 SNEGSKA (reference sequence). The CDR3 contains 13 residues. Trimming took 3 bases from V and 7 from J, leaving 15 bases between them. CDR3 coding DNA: TGCAGTGCTAGTGGGGAGGGAGCGGGTGGCTACACCTTC. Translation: CSASGEGAGGYTF.

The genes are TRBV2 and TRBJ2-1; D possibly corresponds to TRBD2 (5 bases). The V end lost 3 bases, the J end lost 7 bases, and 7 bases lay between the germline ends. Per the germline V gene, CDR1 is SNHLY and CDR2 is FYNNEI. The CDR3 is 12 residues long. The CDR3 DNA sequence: TGTGCCAGCAGTGACTGGGAGAATGAGCAGTTCTTC. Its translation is CASSDWENEQFF.

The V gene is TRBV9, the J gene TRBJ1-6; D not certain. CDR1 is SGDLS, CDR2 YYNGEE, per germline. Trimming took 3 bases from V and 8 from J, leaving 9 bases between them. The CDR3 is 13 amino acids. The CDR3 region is CASSGGMDSPLHF. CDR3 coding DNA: TGTGCCAGCAGCGGAGGGATGGATTCACCCCTCCACTTT.

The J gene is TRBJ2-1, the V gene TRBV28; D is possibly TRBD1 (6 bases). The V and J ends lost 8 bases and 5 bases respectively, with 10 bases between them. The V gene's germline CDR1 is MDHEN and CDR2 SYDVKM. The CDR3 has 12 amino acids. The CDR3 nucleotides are TGTGCCAGCCGAGACAGGCACAATGAGCAGTTCTTC. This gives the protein CASRDRHNEQFF. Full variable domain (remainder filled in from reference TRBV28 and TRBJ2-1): DVKVTQSSRYLVKRTGEKVFLECVQDMDHENMFWYRQDPGLGLRLIYFSYDVKMKEKGDIPEGYSVSREKKERFSLILESASTNQTSMYLCASRDRHNEQFFGPGTRLTVL.

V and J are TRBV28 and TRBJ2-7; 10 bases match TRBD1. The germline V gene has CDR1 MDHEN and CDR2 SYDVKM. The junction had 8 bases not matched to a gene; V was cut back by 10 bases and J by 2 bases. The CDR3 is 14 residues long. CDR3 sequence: CATDRDRGAYEQYF. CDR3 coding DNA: TGTGCCACCGACCGGGACAGGGGTGCCTACGAGCAGTACTTC.

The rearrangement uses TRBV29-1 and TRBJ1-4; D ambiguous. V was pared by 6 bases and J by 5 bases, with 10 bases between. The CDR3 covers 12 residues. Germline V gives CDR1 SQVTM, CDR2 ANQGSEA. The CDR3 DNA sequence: TGCAGCGTCGGTCGTCCCAATGAAAAACTGTTTTTT. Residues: CSVGRPNEKLFF.

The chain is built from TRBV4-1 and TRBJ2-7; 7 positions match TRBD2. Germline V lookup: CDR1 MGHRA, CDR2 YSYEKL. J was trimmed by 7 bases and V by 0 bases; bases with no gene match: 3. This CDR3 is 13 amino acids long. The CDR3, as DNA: TGCGCCAGCAGCCAAGAGGGGGGGAGGGAGCAGTACGTC. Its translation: CASSQEGGREQYV.

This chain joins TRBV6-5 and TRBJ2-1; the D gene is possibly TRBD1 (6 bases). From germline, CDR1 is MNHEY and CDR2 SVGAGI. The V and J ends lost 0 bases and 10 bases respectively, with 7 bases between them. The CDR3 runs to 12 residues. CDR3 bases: TGTGCCAGCAGTTACTCGACAGGAGAGCAGTTCTTC. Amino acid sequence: CASSYSTGEQFF.

The CDR3 coding sequence is TGTGCCACCAGCAATGCAGGGCCCTTTCGCGCTTTCTTT. The encoded protein is CATSNAGPFRAFF. This chain links TRBV15 with TRBJ1-1, with a possible D match to TRBD1 (5 bases). This CDR3 contains 13 residues. Germline CDR1 is LNHNV and CDR2 is YYDKDF (reference sequence). Deletions cut 4 bases from V and 11 bases from J, with 17 bases between. Combining the CDR3 with reference TRBV15 and TRBJ1-1 gives the whole variable domain DAMVIQNPRYQVTQFGKPVTLSCSQTLNHNVMYWYQQKSSQAPKLLFHYYDKDFNNEADTPDNFQSRRPNTSFCFLDIRSPGLGDTAMYLCATSNAGPFRAFFGQGTRLTVV.

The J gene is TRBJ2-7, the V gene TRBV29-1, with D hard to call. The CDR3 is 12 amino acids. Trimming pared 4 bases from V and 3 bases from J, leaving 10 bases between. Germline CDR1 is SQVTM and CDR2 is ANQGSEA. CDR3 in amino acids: CSVGLDFYEQYF. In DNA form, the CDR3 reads TGCAGCGTTGGTCTCGACTTCTACGAGCAGTACTTC.

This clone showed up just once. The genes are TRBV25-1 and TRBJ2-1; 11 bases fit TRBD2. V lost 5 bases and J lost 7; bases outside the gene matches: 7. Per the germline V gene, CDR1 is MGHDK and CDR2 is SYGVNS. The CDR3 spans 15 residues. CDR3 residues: CASSPTSGSGNEQFF. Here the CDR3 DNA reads TGTGCCAGCAGTCCCACTAGCGGGAGTGGGAATGAGCAGTTCTTC.

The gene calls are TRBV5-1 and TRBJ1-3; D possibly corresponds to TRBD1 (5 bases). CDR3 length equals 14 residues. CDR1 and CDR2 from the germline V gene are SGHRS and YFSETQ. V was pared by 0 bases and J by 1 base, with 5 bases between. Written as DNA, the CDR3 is TGCGCCAGCAGCTTGGACAGGTCTGGAAACACCATATATTTT. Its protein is CASSLDRSGNTIYF.

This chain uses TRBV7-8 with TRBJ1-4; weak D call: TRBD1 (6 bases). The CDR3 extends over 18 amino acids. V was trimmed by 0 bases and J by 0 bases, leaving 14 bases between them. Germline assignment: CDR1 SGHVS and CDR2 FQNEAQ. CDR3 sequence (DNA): TGTGCCAGCAGCTTAGCCTCTGTGGGGGCCGCAACTAATGAAAAACTGTTTTTT. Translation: CASSLASVGAATNEKLFF.

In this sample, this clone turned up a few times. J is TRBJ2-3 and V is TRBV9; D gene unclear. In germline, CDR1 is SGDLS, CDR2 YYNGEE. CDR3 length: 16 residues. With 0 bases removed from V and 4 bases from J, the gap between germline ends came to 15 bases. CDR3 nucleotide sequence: TGTGCCAGCAGCGTAGCTACGAGAGTTCGGGCAGATACGCAGTATTTT. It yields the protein CASSVATRVRADTQYF.

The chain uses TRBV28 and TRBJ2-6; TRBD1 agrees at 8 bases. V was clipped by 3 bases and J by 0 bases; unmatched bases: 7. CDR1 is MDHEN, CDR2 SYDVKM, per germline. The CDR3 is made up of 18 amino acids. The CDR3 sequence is CASSLGAGGPSGANVLTF. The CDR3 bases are TGTGCCAGCAGTTTGGGGGCAGGGGGCCCCTCTGGGGCCAACGTCCTGACTTTC.